This T cell receptor (beta chain) was documented in a study of T cell changes during pregnancy in multiple sclerosis (dated by TCRdb to about 2019). With respect to the entire study: In women with multiple sclerosis, the researchers looked at how the T cell repertoire shifted as pregnancy progressed.

The library was made by the immunoSEQ multiplex PCR assay. The clones in this table, taken by TCRdb from immuneACCESS, are in-frame only. Not every clone is retained; where verified, under half of the shortfall comes from an unresolved V gene, and the cause of the rest is unknown. This sample has some 44,000 clones in its table, and 85% to 95% of those were observed once. 0.4% to 0.55% of the sample goes to the ten largest clones. The CDR1 and CDR2 encoded by the germline V gene are SGHAT and FQNNGV. Germline trimming: 0 bases from V, 2 bases from J; junction bases outside gene matches: 15. The CDR3 spans 20 residues, from the cysteine through the phenylalanine. Just the 60-base CDR3 DNA is kept, in frame starting at base 1. Details on this clone: Which antigen it targets is not known. Per-base quality was not reported, and no clone a single base away is much larger than it.

The sequencing used CD4+ T cells from peripheral blood mononuclear cells, collected in the third trimester of pregnancy. This receptor was identified in a female donor with multiple sclerosis, enrolled in a pregnancy study. Recombination joined TRBV11-2 with TRBJ2-2; 7 bases in the junction line up with TRBD2. This receptor carries the CDR3 CASSLDEVWLLAENTGELFF. The DNA reads as follows: TGTGCCAGCAGCTTAGATGAGGTGTGGTTGCTAGCGGAAAACACCGGGGAGCTGTTTTTT.